Below are 32 T cell receptor beta chains sequenced from a single sample in a study of blood T cell repertoires in COVID-19. Assay used: immunoSEQ multiplex PCR; TCRdb lists only in-frame clones, some missing. The table has about 68,000 clones, 65% to 90% seen once. The source material was peripheral blood. The source is an older woman with acute or convalescent COVID-19.

This chain uses TRBV28 with TRBJ2-7; 7 positions agree with TRBD2. From germline, CDR1 is MDHEN and CDR2 SYDVKM. CDR3 length equals 15 residues. V shed 1 base and J 2 bases; nucleotides not matched to a gene: 5. Written as DNA, the CDR3 is TGTGCCAGCAGTTTATTTAGCGGGTACCCCTACGAGCAGTACTTC. This encodes CASSLFSGYPYEQYF.

The chain uses TRBV19 and TRBJ2-6; D uncertain. This CDR3 is 16 amino acids long. V was pared by 5 bases and J by 0 bases, with 11 bases between. Germline assignment: CDR1 LNHDA and CDR2 SQIVND (reference sequence). CDR3 bases: TGTGCCAGTAGTGCCAGGCCCAACTCTGGGGCCAACGTCCTGACTTTC. It translates to CASSARPNSGANVLTF.

The rearrangement links TRBV11-2 to TRBJ2-4, with D maybe TRBD2 (6 bases). CDR3 size: 14 residues. Germline CDR1 reads SGHAT; CDR2 reads FQNNGV. V was pared by 2 bases and J by 6 bases, with 11 bases between. This CDR3 reads CASSLREAGNIQYF. CDR3 DNA sequence: TGTGCCAGCAGCTTAAGGGAAGCGGGAAACATTCAGTACTTC.

The chain's CDR3 is CASSGRTGWNTEAFF. The CDR3 DNA is TGTGCCAGTAGTGGGCGGACAGGGTGGAACACTGAAGCTTTCTTT. The rearrangement joins TRBV19 to TRBJ1-1; 8 bases are shared with TRBD1. The V gene's germline CDR1 is LNHDA and CDR2 SQIVND (reference sequence). This CDR3 has 15 residues. J gave up 1 base and V 5 bases, and 6 bases lay outside the gene matches.

The chain is built from TRBV2 and TRBJ1-6, with 8 bases that match TRBD1. The V gene end was trimmed by 4 bases and the J gene end by 7 bases; junction bases not matched to a gene: 6. The CDR3 sequence is 15 residues long. Germline loops: CDR1 SNHLY, CDR2 FYNNEI. The CDR3 coding sequence is TGTGCCAGCAGTGGACAGGGGACTAAGAATTCACCCCTCCACTTT. Translation gives CASSGQGTKNSPLHF.

V is TRBV4-1 and J is TRBJ1-4; 7 bases are a match to TRBD1. The CDR3 totals 16 residues. Germline CDR1 MGHRA, CDR2 YSYEKL. V dropped 0 bases and J dropped 4; count of bases not matched to a gene: 5. CDR3 protein: CASSQDKDRFNEKLFF. For the CDR3, the DNA is TGCGCCAGCAGCCAAGACAAGGACAGGTTTAATGAAAAACTGTTTTTT.

The chain joins TRBV6-5 to TRBJ2-1; 7 bases align to TRBD1. The germline V gene has CDR1 MNHEY and CDR2 SVGAGI. Trimming took 5 bases from V and 0 from J; bases not matched to a gene: 4. This CDR3 is built from 15 residues. Here the CDR3 reads CASSLDRASYNEQFF. The CDR3 DNA follows: TGTGCCAGCAGTCTCGACAGGGCCTCCTACAATGAGCAGTTCTTC.

The gene calls are TRBV6-5 and TRBJ2-5, with D possibly TRBD1 on 5 matching bases. Trimming pared 2 bases from V and 5 bases from J, leaving 9 bases between. The CDR3 covers 13 residues. The V gene's germline CDR1 is MNHEY and CDR2 SVGAGI. CDR3 sequence: CASSYQGGETQYF. The DNA for the CDR3 is TGTGCCAGCAGTTACCAGGGTGGGGAGACCCAGTACTTC.

The CDR3 DNA is TGTGCCAGCAGTTCTCGAGGACAGGGGCCAGATACGCAGTATTTT. This translates into CASSSRGQGPDTQYF. The V and J genes are TRBV28 and TRBJ2-3; 9 positions match TRBD1. Germline V lookup: CDR1 MDHEN, CDR2 SYDVKM. Trimming took 4 bases from V and 4 from J; bases not matched to a gene: 6. The CDR3 spans 15 residues.

This CDR3 is CASSDVSGKTYNEQFF. The CDR3 region has the DNA TGTGCCAGCAGTGACGTAAGCGGGAAGACGTACAATGAGCAGTTCTTC. The rearrangement links TRBV25-1 to TRBJ2-1; 7 nucleotides agree with TRBD2. CDR1 is MGHDK and CDR2 is SYGVNS in the germline V gene. This CDR3 is built from 16 residues. Trimming took 3 bases from V and 4 from J; bases not matched to a gene: 9.

The rearrangement uses TRBV3-1 (or the pseudogene TRBV3-2) and TRBJ2-7, with 9 bases fitting TRBD1. Germline V gene lookup returns CDR1 LGHDT and CDR2 YNNKEL (reference sequence). The CDR3 loop spans 15 amino acids. J was trimmed by 6 bases and V by 0 bases; bases with no gene match: 6. Here the CDR3 DNA reads TGTGCCAGCAGCCAAGACTCTACAGGGGGCCTCGAGCAGTACTTC. Its protein product is CASSQDSTGGLEQYF.

V and J are TRBV9 and TRBJ1-4; a weak D match, TRBD1 (5 bases). V lost 3 bases and J 0 bases, leaving 12 bases between the germline ends. Germline CDR1 SGDLS, CDR2 YYNGEE. This CDR3 is 16 amino acids long. This CDR3 is CASSGGRRATNEKLFF. DNA for the CDR3: TGTGCCAGCAGCGGGGGCAGAAGGGCAACTAATGAAAAACTGTTTTTT.

The gene calls are TRBV3-1 (or the pseudogene TRBV3-2) and TRBJ1-1, with D possibly being TRBD1 (6 bases). Germline V gene lookup returns CDR1 LGHDT and CDR2 YNNKEL (reference sequence). V lost 5 bases and J lost 10, with 17 bases in between. The CDR3 is made up of 13 amino acids. The CDR3 DNA reads TGTGCCAGCAGCTACACAGGGAGAGACGGAGCTTTCTTT. It codes for CASSYTGRDGAFF.

The V call is TRBV2, the J call TRBJ2-5; 10 bases fit TRBD2. The germline CDR1 and CDR2 sequences are SNHLY and FYNNEI. The CDR3 is 16 amino acids. V gave up 3 bases and J gave up 6 bases; unmatched junction bases: 10. The DNA for the CDR3 is TGTGCCAGCAGTGAGTTGGCTAGCGGGAGTCTAAAGACCCAGTACTTC. Its protein is CASSELASGSLKTQYF.

The V gene is TRBV6-4, the J gene TRBJ2-2, with D tentatively TRBD2 (6 bases). This CDR3 region has 14 residues. V lost 9 bases to trimming and J lost 6 bases, with 17 bases between them. The germline V gene encodes CDR1 MRHNA and CDR2 SNTAGT. The CDR3 loop is CASPGTYPSGELFF. As DNA, the CDR3 is TGTGCCAGTCCTGGGACTTACCCGTCCGGGGAGCTGTTTTTT.

The chain employs TRBV19 and TRBJ1-1, with 7 bases lining up with TRBD1. Germline lookup yields CDR1 LNHDA and CDR2 SQIVND (reference sequence). CDR3 length: 14 amino acids. V was pared by 6 bases and J by 11 bases, with 15 bases of the junction left unmatched. Here the CDR3 reads CASSRQGQGYNAFF. In DNA form, the CDR3 reads TGTGCCAGTAGCAGACAGGGACAAGGTTACAACGCTTTCTTT.

A note on this clone: Other DNA sequences in the sample encode the same CDR3. The rearrangement links TRBV10-3 to TRBJ1-2, with TRBD1 identical over 9 bases. Looked up from germline, CDR1 is ENHRY and CDR2 is SYGVKD. The CDR3 length is 14 residues. V dropped 6 bases and J dropped 3; count of bases not matched to a gene: 5. DNA of the CDR3: TGTGCCATCAGCCTGGGACAGGGCGACTATGGCTACACCTTC. Translating gives CAISLGQGDYGYTF.

The CDR3 DNA is TGTGCCAGCGGGGGACAGGGACTCTACGAGCAGTACTTC. The encoded protein is CASGGQGLYEQYF. The chain employs TRBV27 and TRBJ2-7; 9 bases fit TRBD1. In germline, CDR1 is MNHEY, CDR2 SMNVEV (reference sequence). V shed 8 bases, J shed 3 bases, and the junction held 5 bases outside the gene matches. This CDR3 comprises 13 residues.

This chain connects TRBV6-6 to TRBJ1-3, with D possibly being TRBD1 (5 bases). Germline V gene data show CDR1 as MNHNY and CDR2 as SVGAGI (reference sequence). The CDR3 totals 17 residues. V was clipped by 5 bases and J by 1 base, with 18 bases between them. The CDR3: CASSLLGRGGSGNTIYF. The DNA for the CDR3 is TGTGCCAGCAGTCTTCTCGGGAGGGGAGGGTCTGGAAACACCATATATTTT.

The J gene is TRBJ1-1, the V gene TRBV30; D remains unclear. There are 13 residues in the CDR3. V was cut by 4 bases and J by 2 bases, with 11 bases left in between. Germline CDR1 is GTSNPN and CDR2 is SVGIG (reference sequence). The DNA of the CDR3 is TGTGCCTGGAACCAACGGGGAAACACTGAAGCTTTCTTT. Residues: CAWNQRGNTEAFF.

This chain connects TRBV7-4 to TRBJ1-5, with unresolved D. This CDR3 spans 15 amino acids. The V end was cut by 1 base, the J end by 1 base, with 8 bases between. The germline CDR1 and CDR2 sequences are SGHVT and SQSDAQ. The CDR3 reads CASSLEGGSNQPQHF. The CDR3, as DNA: TGTGCCAGCAGCTTAGAGGGCGGGAGCAATCAGCCCCAGCATTTT.

V and J are TRBV5-1 and TRBJ2-5; weak D call: TRBD2 (6 bases). Trimming left V 4 bases short and J 1 base short, with 14 bases between. The CDR3 length is 15 residues. Germline V CDR1 and CDR2: SGHRS, YFSETQ. CDR3 sequence: CASSPGVTIQETQYF. CDR3 in DNA: TGCGCCAGCAGCCCGGGGGTGACAATCCAAGAGACCCAGTACTTC.

The rearrangement joins TRBV4-1 to TRBJ1-2, with 10 bases identical to TRBD1. V lost 4 bases to trimming and J lost 7 bases; unmatched junction nucleotides: 3. The CDR3 consists of 13 residues. Germline-derived CDR1 and CDR2 are MGHRA and YSYEKL. The CDR3: CASSPGQGFGYTF. The CDR3 region has the DNA TGCGCCAGCAGCCCGGGACAGGGGTTTGGCTACACCTTC.

This chain uses TRBV3-1 (or the pseudogene TRBV3-2) with TRBJ2-1; D may be TRBD2 (6 bases). Germline V lookup: CDR1 LGHDT, CDR2 YNNKEL (reference sequence). Trimming removed 4 bases at V and 2 bases at J, with 21 bases between. The length of the CDR3 is 18 residues. The CDR3 DNA sequence: TGTGCCAGCAGCCGAGAAGCGGGCCCCGGCACCCCCTACAATGAGCAGTTCTTC. Amino acid sequence: CASSREAGPGTPYNEQFF.

V is TRBV11-1 and J is TRBJ2-2; 8 nucleotides align to TRBD1. In germline, CDR1 is SGHAT, CDR2 FQDESV (reference sequence). The CDR3 loop spans 16 amino acids. V shed 5 bases, J shed 6 bases, and the junction held 11 bases outside the gene matches. This CDR3 reads CASSPTGAGDAGELFF. In nucleotides, the CDR3 is TGTGCCAGCAGCCCGACAGGGGCAGGGGATGCCGGGGAGCTGTTTTTT.

The gene calls are TRBV5-5 and TRBJ2-7; tentatively, D is TRBD1 (6 bases). The CDR3 runs 14 residues. Germline-derived CDR1 and CDR2 are SGHKS and YYEKEE (reference sequence). V lost 2 bases to trimming and J lost 1 base, with 10 bases between them. The CDR3 here is CASSFLQGSYEQYF. The CDR3 DNA follows: TGTGCCAGCAGCTTCCTACAGGGTTCCTACGAGCAGTACTTC.

The chain carries TRBV2 and TRBJ2-1; TRBD1 aligns across 9 bases. J lost 2 bases, V lost 4 bases, and 0 bases had no gene match. The CDR3 is 14 amino acids. CDR1 is SNHLY, CDR2 FYNNEI, per germline. This CDR3 reads CASSGTGAYNEQFF. The CDR3 region has the DNA TGTGCCAGCAGTGGGACAGGGGCCTACAATGAGCAGTTCTTC.

This clone was found once. The chain is built from TRBV29-1 and TRBJ2-7; the match to TRBD1 covers 7 bases. The CDR3 contains 13 residues. CDR1 and CDR2 (germline): SQVTM, ANQGSEA. Trimming at V came to 3 bases and at J to 2 bases, leaving 4 bases not matched to a gene. This CDR3 reads CSVETGRPYEQYF. CDR3 in DNA: TGCAGCGTTGAGACAGGGAGACCCTACGAGCAGTACTTC.

The chain couples TRBV29-1 to TRBJ1-2; 10 nucleotides agree with TRBD1. The CDR3 totals 11 residues. The J segment lost 8 bases and the V segment lost 8 bases, leaving 5 bases of the junction unmatched. The germline V gene encodes CDR1 SQVTM and CDR2 ANQGSEA. This CDR3 reads CSIGTGEGYTF. DNA for the CDR3: TGCAGCATAGGGACAGGGGAAGGCTACACCTTC.

V and J are TRBV29-1 and TRBJ2-1; TRBD2 matches at 13 bases. The V gene's germline CDR1 is SQVTM and CDR2 ANQGSEA. Trimming cost V 2 bases and J 7 bases; bases outside gene matches: 5. This CDR3 contains 15 residues. In nucleotides, the CDR3 is TGCAGCGTTGAATCCGGGACTAGCGGGATGAATGAGCAGTTCTTC. Translated: CSVESGTSGMNEQFF.

The J gene is TRBJ1-6, the V gene TRBV6-5, with 9 positions matching TRBD1. There are 14 residues in the CDR3. Per germline, CDR1 MNHEY and CDR2 SVGAGI. Trimming removed 6 bases from V and 9 bases from J; junction bases left unmatched: 6. The CDR3 DNA reads as TGTGCCAGCAGGCCTACAGGGGGCTTTTCACCCCTCCACTTT. This encodes CASRPTGGFSPLHF.

V usage is TRBV7-8 and J usage is TRBJ1-2; 10 bases are a match to TRBD1. Trimming took 4 bases from V and 2 from J; bases not matched to a gene: 4. The CDR3 has 15 amino acids. Germline CDR1 reads SGHVS; CDR2 reads FQNEAQ. The CDR3 loop is CASSSDRGQNYGYTF. The CDR3 bases are TGTGCCAGCAGCTCTGACAGGGGGCAAAACTATGGCTACACCTTC.